This note documents a single TCR beta chain sequence. Its target is unknown. Method: immunoSEQ multiplex PCR; TCRdb's copy keeps in-frame clones and lacks some. The table lists 65,000 to 95,000 clones, under 80% of them singletons, with under 1.2% in the top ten. These data originate in a study of vaccination effects on CD4 cells after COVID-19. About the study: Median timing of post-vaccine samples was 72 days after the second dose.

Study observations and caveats: Marked clonal contraction of both clone types appeared late after vaccination.

Viral peptide pools were used in the ViraFEST assay to expand antigen-specific CD4+ T cells, and sequencing came afterward. The culture ran for approximately 10 days, and then CD4+ T cells were isolated. As their vaccination, participants received two doses of either BNT162b2 or mRNA-1273. Half the medium was replaced with IL-2 medium on days 3 and 7. Germline V gene data show CDR1 as LNHDA and CDR2 as SQIVND (reference sequence). V was trimmed by 3 bases and J by 5 bases, leaving 5 bases between them. The CDR3 is made up of 12 amino acids. This receptor was taken from a human donor who received a COVID-19 vaccine. This sequence joins TRBV19 and TRBJ2-4; D may be TRBD2 (5 bases). This specimen was CD4+ T cells from PBMCs cultured with HCoV-OC43 spike peptides, taken after COVID-19 vaccination. This sample's subset: HCoV-OC43 spike overlapping peptide pool stimulation. The CDR3 spells CASSIGENIQYF. The CDR3 nucleotides read TGTGCCAGTAGTATCGGGGAAAACATTCAGTACTTC.